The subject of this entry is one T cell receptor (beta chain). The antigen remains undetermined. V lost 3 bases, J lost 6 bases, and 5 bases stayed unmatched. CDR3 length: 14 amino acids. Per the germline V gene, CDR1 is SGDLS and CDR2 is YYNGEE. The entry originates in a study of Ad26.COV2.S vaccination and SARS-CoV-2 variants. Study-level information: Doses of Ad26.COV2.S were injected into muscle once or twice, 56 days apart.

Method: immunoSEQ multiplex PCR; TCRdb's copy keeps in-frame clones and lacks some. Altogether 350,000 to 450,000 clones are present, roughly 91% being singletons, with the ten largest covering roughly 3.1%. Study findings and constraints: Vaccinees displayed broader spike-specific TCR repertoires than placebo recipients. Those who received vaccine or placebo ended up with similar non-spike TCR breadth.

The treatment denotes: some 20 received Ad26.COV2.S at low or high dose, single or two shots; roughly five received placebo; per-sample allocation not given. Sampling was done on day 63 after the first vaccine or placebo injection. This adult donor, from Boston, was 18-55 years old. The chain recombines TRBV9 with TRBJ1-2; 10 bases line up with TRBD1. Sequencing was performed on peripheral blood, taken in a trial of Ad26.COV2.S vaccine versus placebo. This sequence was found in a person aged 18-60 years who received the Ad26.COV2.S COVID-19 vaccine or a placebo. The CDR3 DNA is TGTGCCAGCAGCGGCGGGACAGGGGAGCATGGCTACACCTTC. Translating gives CASSGGTGEHGYTF.